This T cell receptor (beta chain) derives from a study of blood T cells in healthy people across ages (dated by TCRdb to between 2015 and 2016). Describing the broader study: In model experiments, roughly one uniquely barcoded TCR beta cDNA molecule per two T cells was captured by template switching. Age-related changes in TCR beta repertoire diversity were measured in the study by deep sequencing normalized with unique cDNA molecular identifiers. The donors were split into four age groups: young (average 16 years), middle-aged (about 40), aged (roughly 60) and long-lived (under 90). To avoid experimental bias, donors of different ages were randomly spread across the sequencing lanes. Using the same blood draw, the study looked at two additional independent replicas of 1 million unique cDNA reads for two donors, one aged 18 to 29 and the other aged 80 or older. The study at large found these results: Estimates of total diversity based on one million sequenced T cells were regarded as lower bounds and as underestimates. Compared with the aged group, the long-lived group had more naive CD4+ T cells, fewer expanded clones and increased TCR diversity, a pattern suggesting age selection. As age increased, observed TCR beta diversity per million T cells dropped in a roughly linear way, and a significant reduction was already evident by age 40. There was a strong correlation between observed TCR beta diversity and the percentage of naive T cells measured by flow cytometry. Because donor CMV infection status was unknown, age-related changes in expanded clonotypes were potentially confounded. Since profiling was done on bulk unsorted PBMCs, naive and antigen-experienced compartments could not be conclusively compared.

The method behind the library was 5' RACE. The reads were generated on an Illumina HiSeq 2500. A second PCR of about 6 to 11 cycles was run with a J-beta primer mix and a sample-barcoded 5' primer. A template-switch 5' adaptor carrying 12 random nucleotides introduced a unique molecular identifier onto each TCR beta cDNA molecule. Each sample yielded at least 2.5 million CDR3-containing paired-end reads. All of the RNA was converted into first-strand cDNA using the Mint cDNA synthesis kit, with a TRBC-specific oligonucleotide serving as the primer. All cDNA was treated with uracil-DNA glycosylase and then went through a first 18-cycle PCR with the universal primers M1SS and BC2_uni_R. The study's own analysis went as follows. Each sample was normalized by randomly selecting 1 million high-quality reads, each carrying a distinct molecular identifier. Instead of being binned into consensus sequences, reads with shared molecular identifiers were discarded. MiTCR, set to a Q25 quality threshold and the strictest error-elimination algorithm, was used for CDR3 identification, clonotype clustering and error correction. A nonparametric unseen species model with Euler transformation was used to estimate a lower bound on total TCR beta diversity. Using fastp trimming at Q25 and MiXCR clonotype assembly, TCRdb reanalyzed the public sequencing data and kept in-frame beta chains. Each entry merges the rows of one CDR3 protein and shows their most common DNA and genes. TCRdb, rather than the study authors, made the V and J calls. Within this sample are some 1.4 million distinct CDR3 sequences, with around 42% of them counted one time only. The ten largest make up less than 8% of the sample.

Note on this clonotype: It has no known antigen specificity. Per-nucleotide qualities are absent, and no much larger clonotype sits a single base away.

Systemically healthy Caucasian individuals from Russia, 39 in total and aged about 6 to 100 years, were included as donors. Each donor gave ten milliliters of peripheral blood, drawn into EDTA-treated Vacutainer tubes. Ficoll-Paque density-gradient centrifugation was used to isolate PBMCs, with at least 7 million obtained per sample. Total RNA, at least 6 micrograms per sample, was extracted from PBMCs with Trizol reagent. Naive CD45RAhigh/CD27high T cell percentages were measured by flow cytometry on a PBMC aliquot from every donor. From a lookup of the germline V gene, CDR1 and CDR2 are ENHRY and SYGVKD. The CDR3 numbers 15 residues from cysteine through phenylalanine. Just CDR3 DNA is preserved here, 45 bases in frame from base 1. V trim: 3 bases; J trim: 7 bases; unmatched bases: 7.

The clonotype was recovered from a young woman in good health. The rearranged chain carries TRBV10-3 and TRBJ2-1; TRBD1 fits 9 bases in the junction. Material for sequencing was blood. The CDR3 reads as follows: CAISELQGAGNEQFF. The nucleotide sequence reads as follows: TGTGCCATCAGTGAATTACAGGGGGCCGGGAATGAGCAGTTCTTC.